The 11 T cell receptor beta chains listed next were all sequenced from one sample in a study of long-term antiretroviral therapy in people with HIV. An immunoSEQ assay, version v3.0, was performed at survey level. This table comes from immunoSEQ multiplex PCR, and its TCRdb copy is limited to in-frame clones, with some not included. The repertoire holds roughly 37,000 clones, with more than 80% as singletons. The sample here was unsorted PBMCs, taken 3.4 years after starting antiretroviral therapy. Receptors were obtained from a young man with HIV.

The chain carries TRBV5-6 and TRBJ2-2, with 9 bases fitting TRBD2. V trimming: 7 bases; J trimming: 6 bases; junction bases outside the gene matches: 4. The germline gives CDR1 SGHDT, CDR2 YYEEEE. The CDR3 totals 13 residues. This chain's CDR3 is CASGGTSPGELFF. As DNA, the CDR3 is TGTGCCAGCGGCGGGACTAGCCCCGGGGAGCTGTTTTTT.

This clone was detected a few times. V gene TRBV6-5 combines with J gene TRBJ1-5; D not resolved. Germline-derived CDR1 and CDR2 are MNHEY and SVGAGI. V gave up 0 bases and J gave up 13 bases, with 16 bases separating them. CDR3 size: 14 residues. CDR3 in amino acids: CASSYSMSSGNQHF. The CDR3 DNA follows: TGTGCCAGCAGTTACTCGATGAGTTCGGGTAATCAGCATTTT.

This clone appeared a few times. V is TRBV28 and J is TRBJ1-2, with D uncertain. The germline V gene encodes CDR1 MDHEN and CDR2 SYDVKM. V lost 8 bases to trimming and J lost 7 bases, with 23 bases between them. The CDR3 extends over 15 amino acids. The CDR3 nucleotides are TGTGCCAGCGGCATAGCGATACAGCTGGTAGGTGGCTACACCTTC. Amino acids: CASGIAIQLVGGYTF.

The chain uses TRBV14 and TRBJ2-2; the D is unclear. The CDR3 spans 15 residues. Trimming shortened V by 8 bases and J by 0 bases, and 13 bases separated the two germline ends. Germline CDR1 is SGHDN and CDR2 is FVKESK. CDR3 amino acids: CASSRSRSNTGELFF. The CDR3 nucleotides are TGTGCCAGCTCGAGGAGCAGGTCGAACACCGGGGAGCTGTTTTTT.

This sequence joins TRBV7-8 and TRBJ2-2, with 9 positions matching TRBD1. Germline V gives CDR1 SGHVS, CDR2 FQNEAQ. This CDR3 is built from 16 residues. With 0 bases clipped from V and 5 bases from J, the junction kept 4 bases outside the gene matches. CDR3 DNA: TGTGCCAGCAGCTTAGCGGGGACAGGGCGTACCGGGGAGCTGTTTTTT. Protein: CASSLAGTGRTGELFF.

The chain joins TRBV7-3 to TRBJ2-3; 10 bases match TRBD2. Germline CDR1 is SGHTA and CDR2 is FQGTGA. The V segment lost 5 bases and the J segment 2 bases; nucleotides outside the gene matches: 4. CDR3 length: 15 residues. The CDR3 spells CASSNSGRNTDTQYF. CDR3 in DNA: TGTGCCAGCAGCAATAGCGGGAGGAACACAGATACGCAGTATTTT.

The genes are TRBV7-2 and TRBJ1-1, with D unresolved. CDR1 SGHTA and CDR2 FQGNSA come from the germline V gene. V gave up 1 base and J gave up 0 bases, with 3 bases separating them. This CDR3 region has 13 residues. DNA for the CDR3: TGTGCCAGCAGCTTAGGAATGAACACTGAAGCTTTCTTT. This translates into CASSLGMNTEAFF.

The chain links TRBV7-2 to TRBJ2-5, with 9 positions matching TRBD2. CDR1 is SGHTA and CDR2 is FQGNSA in the germline V gene. J gave up 1 base and V 3 bases, and 3 bases lay outside the gene matches. This CDR3 contains 15 residues. The DNA for the CDR3 is TGTGCCAGCAGCTTCCAGCGGGGGGCCCAAGAGACCCAGTACTTC. It encodes CASSFQRGAQETQYF.

Regarding this clone: Additional DNA sequences in this sample encode the identical CDR3. The rearrangement links TRBV19 to TRBJ2-7; 7 bases map to TRBD2. Per germline, CDR1 LNHDA and CDR2 SQIVND (reference sequence). This CDR3 spans 13 amino acids. With V trimmed by 4 bases and J by 0 bases, 0 bases remained unmatched. The CDR3 DNA sequence: TGTGCCAGTAGTAGCGGGAGCTCCTACGAGCAGTACTTC. Translating gives CASSSGSSYEQYF. The whole variable domain, filled in from reference TRBV19 and TRBJ2-7, reads DGGITQSPKYLFRKEGQNVTLSCEQNLNHDAMYWYRQDPGQGLRLIYYSQIVNDFQKGDIAEGYSVSREKKESFPLTVTSAQKNPTAFYLCASSSGSSYEQYFGPGTRLTVT.

This chain uses TRBV7-2 with TRBJ2-7; 7 nucleotides align to TRBD2. Losses at the gene ends were 5 bases for V and 4 bases for J; bases not matched to a gene: 8. The CDR3 sequence is 14 residues long. CDR1 and CDR2 from the germline V gene are SGHTA and FQGNSA. In DNA form, the CDR3 reads TGTGCCAGCAGCCCCGTTGAGCGGGGATACGAGCAGTACTTC. Translation gives CASSPVERGYEQYF. Together with reference TRBV7-2 and TRBJ2-7, the CDR3 gives the full variable domain: GAGVSQSPSNKVTEKGKDVELRCDPISGHTALYWYRQSLGQGLEFLIYFQGNSAPDKSGLPSDRFSAERTGGSVSTLTIQRTQQEDSAVYLCASSPVERGYEQYFGPGTRLTVT.

The chain combines TRBV6-5 with TRBJ2-6, with 7 bases aligning to TRBD1. The CDR3 is 15 amino acids. From germline, CDR1 is MNHEY and CDR2 SVGAGI. V shed 2 bases, J shed 3 bases, and the junction held 1 base outside the gene matches. CDR3 amino acids: CASSYRGLGANVLTF. CDR3 DNA sequence: TGTGCCAGCAGTTACAGGGGGCTTGGGGCCAACGTCCTGACTTTC.